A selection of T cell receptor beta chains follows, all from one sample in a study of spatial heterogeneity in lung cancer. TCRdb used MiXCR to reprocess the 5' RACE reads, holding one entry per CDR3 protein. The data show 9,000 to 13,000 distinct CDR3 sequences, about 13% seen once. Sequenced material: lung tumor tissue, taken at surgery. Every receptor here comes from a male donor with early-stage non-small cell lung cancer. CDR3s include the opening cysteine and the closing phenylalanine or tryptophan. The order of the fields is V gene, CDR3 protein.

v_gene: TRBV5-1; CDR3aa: CASSPGGQFNQPQHF
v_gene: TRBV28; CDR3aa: CASSRSIIRPEAFF
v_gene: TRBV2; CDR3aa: CASRATSGVNEQFF
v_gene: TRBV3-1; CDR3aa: CASSRSQVGYYEQYF
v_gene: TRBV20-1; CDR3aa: CSATPGQQTDTQYF
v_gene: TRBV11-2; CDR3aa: CASSFPGQSYEQYF
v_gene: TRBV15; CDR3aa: CATSREPGYNEQFF
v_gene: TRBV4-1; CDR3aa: CASSQMQDGDQPQHF
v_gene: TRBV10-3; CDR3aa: CAISESRRASGYTF
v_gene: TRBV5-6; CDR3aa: CASSLLGVEQFF
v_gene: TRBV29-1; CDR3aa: CSVRQGVYNEQFF
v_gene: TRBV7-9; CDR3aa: CASTGVTTMDTEAFF
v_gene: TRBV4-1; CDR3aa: CASSQEPRTQYF
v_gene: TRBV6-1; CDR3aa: CASSDWGLQGEQFF
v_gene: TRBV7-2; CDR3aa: CASSLGGQGSTEAFF
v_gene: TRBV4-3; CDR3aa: CASSRSRTSDDEQFF
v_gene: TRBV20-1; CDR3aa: CSLRGGAQTEAFF
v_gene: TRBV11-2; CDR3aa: CASSFGGGAAETQYF
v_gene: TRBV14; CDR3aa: CASSLLGTASYEQYF
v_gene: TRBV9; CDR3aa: CASRGQGRTEAFF
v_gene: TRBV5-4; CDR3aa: CASSLGGQGAHEQYF
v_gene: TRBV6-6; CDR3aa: CASSSYRGEQFF
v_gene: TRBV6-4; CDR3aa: CASSERGRQNTGELFF
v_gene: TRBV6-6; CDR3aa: CASSYPGQGQDEQYF
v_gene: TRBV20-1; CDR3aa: CSASSPGAGEKLFF
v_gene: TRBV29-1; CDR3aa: CSAPIGDPQETQYF